This T cell receptor beta chain was obtained from a study of type 1 regulatory T cells. Looking at the study overall: T-allo10 is a Tr1-enriched, alloantigen-specific CD4 T cell product made in vitro. General study findings and limits: Type 1 regulatory T cells had a more restricted TCR repertoire than non-type 1 regulatory T cells.

Germline CDR1 and CDR2: SGHVS and FQNEAQ. The CDR3 consists of 16 residues. Trimming removed 5 bases at V and 5 bases at J, with 21 bases between. The sample holds many counts of this clonotype. Its specificity is not known. TCRdb processed the reads anew with MiXCR; each CDR3 protein has one entry. The sample records approximately 43,000 distinct CDR3 sequences, 12% being singletons. This TCR was recovered from a human donor in good health. The source material was cultured non-Tr1 T cells, either the whole culture or a sorted T cell fraction (not recorded which). The V call is TRBV7-8, the J call TRBJ2-5, with a possible D match to TRBD2 (6 bases). The CDR3 sequence is CASSHRRALSRETQYF. The CDR3 coding sequence is TGTGCCAGCAGCCACCGGAGGGCGTTGTCTCGGGAGACCCAGTACTTC.